A single sample gave rise to the 15 T cell receptor beta chains below, sequenced in a study of a mutant IDH1 vaccine in newly diagnosed glioma. As to time point: week 11, during vaccination. The study gave 300 ug of mutant IDH1 20-mer peptide per vaccine dose, with topical imiquimod. For these receptors, no antigen is known. The method was immunoSEQ multiplex PCR; TCRdb's version includes in-frame clones alone and lacks a portion of them. Counted here are roughly 110,000 clones, around 90% occurring once; the ten biggest clones make up roughly 0.57%. The sample consisted of PBMCs, taken from a glioma patient whose treatment included an IDH1 peptide vaccine. Receptor source: a woman between 50 and 59 years old with glioma.

The CDR3 loop reads CAIQTSGAAYEQYF. For the CDR3, the DNA is TGTGCCATCCAGACTAGCGGGGCCGCCTACGAGCAGTACTTC. The V gene is TRBV6-6, the J gene TRBJ2-5; 11 nucleotides match TRBD2. The J call is uncertain, as TRBJ2-7 better fits the DNA end. Germline CDR1 MNHNY, CDR2 SVGAGI (reference sequence). The CDR3 is made up of 14 amino acids.

The chain combines TRBV6-5 with TRBJ1-6; 7 bases map to TRBD1. Per the germline V gene, CDR1 is MNHEY and CDR2 is SVGAGI. There are 14 residues in the CDR3. Trimming removed 10 bases from V and 2 bases from J; junction bases left unmatched: 5. The CDR3 region is CATRGTAYNSPLHF. The CDR3 DNA follows: TGTGCCACCCGCGGGACAGCCTATAATTCACCCCTCCACTTT.

This chain uses TRBV7-9 with TRBJ2-5, with D unresolved. Deletions cut 5 bases from V and 2 bases from J, with 9 bases between. CDR1 is SEHNR and CDR2 is FQNEAQ in the germline V gene (reference sequence). This CDR3 comprises 13 residues. As DNA, the CDR3 is TGTGCCAGCAGCCTTGACTGGCAAGAGACCCAGTACTTC. Its translation is CASSLDWQETQYF. Full variable domain (remainder filled in from reference TRBV7-9 and TRBJ2-5): DTGVSQNPRHKITKRGQNVTFRCDPISEHNRLYWYRQTLGQGPEFLTYFQNEAQLEKSRLLSDRFSAERPKGSFSTLEIQRTEQGDSAMYLCASSLDWQETQYFGPGTRLLVL.

This chain connects TRBV19 to TRBJ1-5; 7 bases line up with TRBD1. Germline CDR1 reads LNHDA; CDR2 reads SQIVND (reference sequence). Unmatched junction bases numbered 10, after V lost 5 bases and J lost 3 bases. The CDR3 is 16 residues long. CDR3 region: CASSPQGFLYNQPQHF. CDR3 DNA: TGTGCCAGTAGTCCACAGGGGTTTCTTTACAATCAGCCCCAGCATTTT.

The chain joins TRBV6-6 to TRBJ2-1; perhaps TRBD2 as D (5 bases). V was clipped by 2 bases and J by 3 bases, with 8 bases between them. This CDR3 is 14 amino acids long. Germline V gene lookup returns CDR1 MNHNY and CDR2 SVGAGI (reference sequence). CDR3 coding DNA: TGTGCCAGCAGTTACGGGGAGATCTACAATGAGCAGTTCTTC. Protein sequence: CASSYGEIYNEQFF.

The gene calls are TRBV2 and TRBJ1-4; weak D call: TRBD1 (5 bases). Looked up from germline, CDR1 is SNHLY and CDR2 is FYNNEI. The germline V and J ends were trimmed by 6 bases and 4 bases, with 12 bases remaining between them. The CDR3 runs 14 residues. CDR3 protein: CASSLGANNEKLFF. The CDR3 bases are TGTGCCAGCAGCCTAGGGGCGAATAATGAAAAACTGTTTTTT. Based on the CDR3 plus reference TRBV2 and TRBJ1-4, the full variable domain is EPEVTQTPSHQVTQMGQEVILRCVPISNHLYFYWYRQILGQKVEFLVSFYNNEISEKSEIFDDQFSVERPDGSNFTLKIRSTKLEDSAMYFCASSLGANNEKLFFGSGTQLSVL.

V and J are TRBV27 and TRBJ2-1; a possible D gene is TRBD2 (6 bases). Germline CDR1 MNHEY, CDR2 SMNVEV (reference sequence). This CDR3 spans 17 amino acids. V was cut by 3 bases and J by 3 bases, with 18 bases left in between. The CDR3 nucleotides read TGTGCCAGCAGTTTCGGGGCTCGTGGGAGGTTCTACAATGAGCAGTTCTTC. It codes for CASSFGARGRFYNEQFF.

The chain joins TRBV2 to TRBJ1-4; 7 bases fit TRBD1. V lost 8 bases to trimming and J lost 4 bases; unmatched junction nucleotides: 4. In germline, CDR1 is SNHLY, CDR2 FYNNEI. CDR3 length equals 13 residues. The CDR3 protein is CASDRDRNEKLFF. Here the CDR3 DNA reads TGTGCCAGCGACAGGGATCGTAATGAAAAACTGTTTTTT.

This clone was seen a few times. J is TRBJ1-5 and V is TRBV28; maybe TRBD1 (5 bases). The length of the CDR3 is 14 residues. V lost 6 bases to trimming and J lost 3 bases, with 12 bases between them. Germline loops: CDR1 MDHEN, CDR2 SYDVKM. The CDR3, as DNA: TGTGCCAGCAGACGGGGCGCCGTCAATCAGCCCCAGCATTTT. Its protein is CASRRGAVNQPQHF.

J is TRBJ2-1 and V is TRBV7-3; D not certain. The length of the CDR3 is 16 residues. In germline, CDR1 is SGHTA, CDR2 FQGTGA. V dropped 2 bases and J dropped 6 bases, with 17 bases sitting between them. The CDR3: CASSLLAYGFGNEQFF. DNA of the CDR3: TGTGCCAGCAGCTTACTCGCGTATGGGTTCGGCAATGAGCAGTTCTTC.

The chain recombines TRBV2 with TRBJ2-1; D remains unclear. The germline V gene encodes CDR1 SNHLY and CDR2 FYNNEI. Trimming took off 6 bases at V and 4 bases at J, with 16 bases between the two ends. This CDR3 is built from 15 residues. The CDR3 loop is CASSPSLSMYNEQFF. CDR3 nucleotide sequence: TGTGCCAGCAGCCCGAGTCTGAGTATGTACAATGAGCAGTTCTTC.

The J gene is TRBJ2-7, the V gene TRBV5-1; 11 bases map to TRBD1. Germline CDR1 is SGHRS and CDR2 is YFSETQ. The CDR3 has 12 residues. The J segment lost 9 bases and the V segment lost 3 bases, leaving 2 bases of the junction unmatched. The CDR3 DNA sequence: TGCGCCAGCAGCTCCGGGACAGGGGGGCAGTACTTC. Its protein product is CASSSGTGGQYF. Based on the CDR3 plus reference TRBV5-1 and TRBJ2-7, the full variable domain is KAGVTQTPRYLIKTRGQQVTLSCSPISGHRSVSWYQQTPGQGLQFLFEYFSETQRNKGNFPGRFSGRQFSNSRSEMNVSTLELGDSALYLCASSSGTGGQYFGPGTRLTVT.

The V call is TRBV7-9, the J call TRBJ2-7; 7 nucleotides line up with TRBD2. This CDR3 spans 13 amino acids. The germline gives CDR1 SEHNR, CDR2 FQNEAQ (reference sequence). V was clipped by 4 bases and J by 3 bases; unmatched bases: 3. CDR3 bases: TGTGCCAGCAGCTACGGGGGGAACTACGAGCAGTACTTC. The encoded protein is CASSYGGNYEQYF.

This sequence joins TRBV10-3 and TRBJ2-7; the D gene is possibly TRBD2 (6 bases). This CDR3 has 16 amino acids. CDR1 and CDR2 from the germline V gene are ENHRY and SYGVKD. Trimming cost V 8 bases and J 0 bases, with 20 bases left between them. This CDR3 is CAIPLRDALSSYEQYF. CDR3 bases: TGTGCCATCCCTTTGCGGGATGCCCTAAGCTCCTACGAGCAGTACTTC.

The chain combines TRBV5-3 with TRBJ1-5; D gene unclear. TRBV5-3 falls under the ORF class, with uncertain function. The CDR3 covers 15 residues. V dropped 5 bases and J dropped 9 bases, with 21 bases sitting between them. This CDR3 reads CARSFSTSVGRPQHF. In DNA form, the CDR3 reads TGTGCCAGAAGTTTTTCCACTAGTGTGGGAAGGCCCCAGCATTTT.